This section outlines one TCR beta chain sequence together with its context. This sample was taken from a study of cytomegalovirus exposure and HLA in healthy donors. Trimming cost V 4 bases and J 1 base, with 15 bases left between them. The CDR3 extends over 15 amino acids. The germline V gene encodes CDR1 SGHNT and CDR2 YYREEE (reference sequence). Clones were sequenced by immunoSEQ multiplex PCR, and TCRdb holds only the in-frame ones, with some missing. Counted here are under 75,000 clones, 80% to 95% occurring once; the ten biggest clones make up approximately 5.3%. The sequence was collected from a young man in good health and CMV-seropositive. This chain uses TRBV5-4 with TRBJ2-7, with D perhaps TRBD1 (6 bases). Sequenced input: PBMCs. The CDR3 DNA sequence: TGTGCCAGCAGCCAAACAGGACAGTATTCCTACGAGCAGTACTTC. As protein: CASSQTGQYSYEQYF.